The 25 T cell receptor beta chains below were found in one sample sequenced in a study of Graves' ophthalmopathy and Graves' hyperthyroidism. Amplification targeted the TCR beta CDR3 regions, with RNA transcripts as the source material. HTBI-primed RT-PCR formed the first round, and a multiplex PCR formed the second. MiXCR, applied by TCRdb to the multiplex PCR reads, yields one record per CDR3 protein. This table has about 500,000 distinct CDR3 sequences, about an eighth appearing once. Sequencing was performed on blood. The receptor set was obtained from a woman in her twenties or thirties with Graves' ophthalmopathy.

The chain has TRBV6-5 and TRBJ1-1; the D gene is possibly TRBD1 (6 bases). Trimming removed 1 base at V and 9 bases at J, with 15 bases between. Germline values: CDR1 MNHEY, CDR2 SVGAGI. The CDR3 is 14 amino acids. CDR3: CASSYYDRNTKAFF. DNA for the CDR3: TGTGCCAGCAGTTACTACGACAGGAATACTAAAGCTTTCTTT.

With regard to this clonotype: Given a much more abundant clone one base away, this may be a read error. The rearrangement joins TRBV6-1 to TRBJ1-2; D is ambiguous. Germline V lookup: CDR1 MNHNS, CDR2 SASEGT. Trimming removed 7 bases at V and 4 bases at J, with 16 bases between. The CDR3 length is 14 residues. This chain's CDR3 is CASIDPYRGYGYTF. CDR3 DNA: TGTGCCAGCATAGACCCCTATCGGGGCTATGGCTACACCTTC.

This clonotype was observed many times. An end of the junction differs from the germline gene, which may be a read error. This chain connects TRBV28 to TRBJ1-1; maybe TRBD1 (5 bases). The CDR3 contains 15 residues. Germline V gene lookup returns CDR1 MDHEN and CDR2 SYDVKM. The CDR3 region is CASSKLGRLNTEAFF. CDR3 coding DNA: TGTGCCAGCAGTAAGCTGGGACGTTTGAACACTGAAGCCTTCTTT.

This clonotype appeared a few times. It may be a read error: a sequence one base away is much more abundant. CDR3: CASGLGQGAQETRYF. For the CDR3, the DNA is TGTGCTAGTGGTTTGGGACAGGGGGCCCAAGAGACCCGGTACTTC. The rearrangement links TRBV12-5 to TRBJ2-5; 10 positions agree with TRBD1. The germline CDR1 and CDR2 sequences are LGHNT and FRNRAP. The CDR3 loop spans 15 amino acids.

This clonotype appeared many times. CDR3 protein: CASTSGSQETQYF. CDR3 in DNA: TGTGCCAGTACTAGCGGGAGTCAAGAGACCCAGTACTTC. The chain carries TRBV28 and TRBJ2-5, with 11 positions matching TRBD2. Trimming cost V 9 bases and J 2 bases; bases outside gene matches: 2. This CDR3 has 13 amino acids. CDR1 and CDR2 (germline): MDHEN, SYDVKM. Full variable domain (rest looked up from reference TRBV28 and TRBJ2-5): DVKVTQSSRYLVKRTGEKVFLECVQDMDHENMFWYRQDPGLGLRLIYFSYDVKMKEKGDIPEGYSVSREKKERFSLILESASTNQTSMYLCASTSGSQETQYFGPGTRLLVL.

Ten or more counts support this clonotype. The J gene is TRBJ2-5, the V gene TRBV29-1, with a weak D call TRBD2 (6 bases). The CDR3 is 12 amino acids. Per the germline V gene, CDR1 is SQVTM and CDR2 is ANQGSEA. V dropped 4 bases and J dropped 5 bases, with 11 bases sitting between them. CDR3 protein: CSVATGEETQYF. CDR3 DNA: TGCAGCGTTGCTACGGGGGAGGAGACCCAGTACTTC. The full variable domain, in which reference TRBV29-1 and TRBJ2-5 provide the parts outside the CDR3, is SAVISQKPSRDICQRGTSLTIQCQVDSQVTMMFWYRQQPGQSLTLIATANQGSEATYESGFVIDKFPISRPNLTFSTLTVSNMSPEDSSIYLCSVATGEETQYFGPGTRLLVL.

This clonotype showed up just a few times. The chain employs TRBV18 and TRBJ2-7, with TRBD2 matching 14 bases. The V segment lost 3 bases and the J segment 9 bases; nucleotides outside the gene matches: 13. Germline CDR1 is KGHSH and CDR2 is LQKENI. CDR3 length: 17 residues. CDR3 region: CASSPSPPGLAGATQYF. The CDR3 nucleotides are TGTGCCAGCTCACCTTCTCCACCGGGACTAGCGGGAGCCACGCAGTACTTC.

The chain uses TRBV5-1 and TRBJ1-1; D may be TRBD1 (6 bases). V shed 4 bases and J shed 6 bases, with 13 bases lying between them. Germline CDR1 SGHRS, CDR2 YFSETQ. CDR3 length: 13 amino acids. The CDR3 protein is CASSLDSCPEAFF. CDR3 in DNA: TGCGCCAGCAGCCTGGACAGTTGCCCTGAAGCTTTCTTT.

In this sample, this clonotype turned up many times. The chain uses TRBV27 and TRBJ1-2; 8 bases agree with TRBD1. The junction had 16 bases not matched to a gene; V was cut back by 2 bases and J by 8 bases. The CDR3 is 17 amino acids. Looked up from germline, CDR1 is MNHEY and CDR2 is SMNVEV (reference sequence). DNA for the CDR3: TGTGCCAGCAGTTTAAGCCAGGGGGCAACCACTACTAAGGGCTACACCTTC. Its translation is CASSLSQGATTTKGYTF.

This clonotype was counted many times. The CDR3 nucleotides read TGCAGTGCTAGAGATGACTACACTGAAGCTTTCTTT. This sequence encodes CSARDDYTEAFF. The rearrangement uses TRBV20-1 and TRBJ1-1; D ambiguous. The CDR3 has 12 amino acids. The V end lost 0 bases, the J end lost 3 bases, and 5 bases lay between the germline ends. Germline V CDR1 and CDR2: DFQATT, SNEGSKA (reference sequence).

The chain recombines TRBV6-2 or TRBV6-3 with TRBJ2-2, with D perhaps matching TRBD1 or TRBD2 (6 bases each). V dropped 4 bases and J dropped 5 bases, with 14 bases sitting between them. Germline CDR1 and CDR2: MNHEY and SVGEGT. The CDR3 is 15 residues long. In DNA, the CDR3 is TGTGCCAGCAGTTGGGGGGCTAGCGTAACCGGGGAGCTGTTTTTT. Amino acids: CASSWGASVTGELFF.

This clonotype was seen many times. This sequence joins TRBV3-1 and TRBJ1-2; D unclear. Germline V gives CDR1 LGHDT, CDR2 YNNKEL (reference sequence). The germline V and J ends were trimmed by 3 bases and 2 bases, with 10 bases remaining between them. The CDR3 is 14 residues long. The CDR3 loop reads CASSQELANYGYTF. CDR3 coding DNA: TGTGCCAGCAGCCAGGAGCTGGCGAACTATGGCTACACCTTC.

This clonotype was counted many times. V usage is TRBV30 and J usage is TRBJ1-1; 7 nucleotides match TRBD1. The CDR3 is made up of 12 amino acids. With V trimmed by 2 bases and J by 13 bases, 10 bases remained unmatched. Germline CDR1 GTSNPN, CDR2 SVGIG (reference sequence). The CDR3 loop reads CAWSTTVQGGFF. CDR3 in DNA: TGTGCCTGGAGTACGACAGTTCAGGGGGGTTTCTTT.

In its sample, this clonotype was seen many times. The chain links TRBV4-1 to TRBJ1-1, with D hard to call. The CDR3 sequence is 17 residues long. Trimming shortened V by 6 bases and J by 0 bases, and 20 bases separated the two germline ends. Germline V gene lookup returns CDR1 MGHRA and CDR2 YSYEKL. The CDR3 region is CASRRTVTQRMNTEAFF. CDR3 coding DNA: TGCGCCAGCAGGCGAACAGTCACTCAGAGGATGAACACTGAAGCTTTCTTT.

This clonotype was seen many times. The chain employs TRBV2 and TRBJ1-6; the D is unclear. The length of the CDR3 is 13 residues. The V gene's germline CDR1 is SNHLY and CDR2 FYNNEI. The germline V and J ends were trimmed by 7 bases and 7 bases, with 11 bases remaining between them. DNA of the CDR3: TGTGCCAGCAAGGAGAGGAGCAATTCACCCCTCCACTTT. Its protein is CASKERSNSPLHF.

There are many counts of this clonotype. The rearrangement uses TRBV5-1 and TRBJ2-7, with 9 bases lining up with TRBD1. V was pared by 3 bases and J by 0 bases, with 16 bases of the junction left unmatched. CDR1 and CDR2 (germline): SGHRS, YFSETQ. This CDR3 comprises 19 residues. The CDR3 DNA reads TGCGCCAGCAGCTCCCCGGGGAGGACAGGGGACTCTTACTCCTACGAGCAGTACTTC. It codes for CASSSPGRTGDSYSYEQYF. The complete variable domain, with remaining parts taken from reference TRBV5-1 and TRBJ2-7, reads KAGVTQTPRYLIKTRGQQVTLSCSPISGHRSVSWYQQTPGQGLQFLFEYFSETQRNKGNFPGRFSGRQFSNSRSEMNVSTLELGDSALYLCASSSPGRTGDSYSYEQYFGPGTRLTVT.

This rearrangement joins TRBV7-8 to TRBJ2-5, with D possibly called TRBD1 or TRBD2 (5 bases each). The CDR3 sequence is 15 residues long. CDR1 and CDR2 from the germline V gene are SGHVS and FQNEAQ. With 5 bases removed from V and 3 bases from J, the gap between germline ends came to 16 bases. CDR3 DNA sequence: TGTGCCAGCAGCCCAGACCACGGGGCGGAAGAGACCCAGTACTTC. Its protein is CASSPDHGAEETQYF.

This clonotype came up many times. V gene TRBV20-1 combines with J gene TRBJ2-4; 13 nucleotides line up with TRBD2. Per the germline V gene, CDR1 is DFQATT and CDR2 is SNEGSKA (reference sequence). This CDR3 is 15 amino acids long. J lost 5 bases, V lost 4 bases, and 5 bases had no gene match. The CDR3 DNA reads TGCAGTGCTATAGGACTAGCGGGGGCCCAAAACATTCAGTACTTC. This translates into CSAIGLAGAQNIQYF.

The sample holds a few counts of this clonotype. The chain couples TRBV6-1 to TRBJ1-6; D not resolved. There are 16 residues in the CDR3. The V and J ends lost 5 bases and 0 bases respectively, with 11 bases between them. Germline loops: CDR1 MNHNS, CDR2 SASEGT. DNA for the CDR3: TGTGCCAGCAGTCCTCAAGAGAGCTCCTATAATTCACCCCTCCACTTT. Translation: CASSPQESSYNSPLHF.

Concerning this clonotype: A clone one base away is much larger, so this may be a read error. The V and J genes are TRBV20-1 and TRBJ2-1; D is possibly TRBD1 or TRBD2 (5 bases each). The CDR3 contains 15 residues. Germline CDR1 DFQATT, CDR2 SNEGSKA (reference sequence). The CDR3 spells CSARPPGLRYNEKFF. DNA of the CDR3: TGCAGTGCTCGACCACCGGGGCTGAGGTACAATGAGAAGTTCTTC.

This clonotype has a count of ten or more. The chain combines TRBV12-3 or TRBV12-4 with TRBJ2-6; tentative D call: TRBD1 (6 bases). The CDR3 length is 17 residues. The V and J ends lost 6 bases and 0 bases respectively, with 15 bases between them. Here the CDR3 DNA reads TGTGCCAGCAGCACAGGGTCCTTCGGCTCTGGGGCCAACGTCCTGACTTTC. Amino acid sequence: CASSTGSFGSGANVLTF.

This rearrangement joins TRBV12-3 or TRBV12-4 to TRBJ1-6, with D possibly being TRBD1 (6 bases). Trimming shortened V by 1 base and J by 9 bases, and 16 bases separated the two germline ends. This CDR3 has 16 amino acids. The CDR3 loop is CASSLGGQVTSSPLHF. The CDR3 region has the DNA TGTGCCAGCAGTTTAGGGGGACAAGTCACCTCTTCACCCCTCCACTTT.

This clonotype came up many times. The genes are TRBV7-8 and TRBJ2-7; D not resolved. Germline-derived CDR1 and CDR2 are SGHVS and FQNEAQ. The CDR3 contains 15 residues. Deletions cut 6 bases from V and 1 base from J, with 16 bases between. As DNA, the CDR3 is TGTGCCAGCAGTTCCACCGGCGGAGATTCCTACGAGCAGTACTTC. Translation gives CASSSTGGDSYEQYF.

In this sample, this clonotype turned up many times. This sequence joins TRBV4-1 and TRBJ2-5; 7 bases agree with TRBD2. V dropped 3 bases and J dropped 4; count of bases not matched to a gene: 14. The CDR3 is made up of 17 amino acids. In germline, CDR1 is MGHRA, CDR2 YSYEKL. The CDR3 protein is CASSQAWGGGRGETQYF. In DNA form, the CDR3 reads TGCGCCAGCAGCCAGGCTTGGGGCGGGGGTAGAGGAGAGACCCAGTACTTC.

This clonotype was observed at least ten times. The J gene is TRBJ2-5, the V gene TRBV7-8; either TRBD1 or TRBD2 may fit D (6 bases each). V gave up 4 bases and J gave up 3 bases, with 18 bases separating them. Germline V gives CDR1 SGHVS, CDR2 FQNEAQ. The CDR3 is 16 residues long. For the CDR3, the DNA is TGTGCCAGCAGCTCGGGCTTATGGCGGGACAAAGAGACCCAGTACTTC. Its protein product is CASSSGLWRDKETQYF. Combining the CDR3 with reference TRBV7-8 and TRBJ2-5 gives the whole variable domain GAGVSQSPRYKVAKRGQDVALRCDPISGHVSLFWYQQALGQGPEFLTYFQNEAQLDKSGLPSDRFFAERPEGSVSTLKIQRTQQEDSAVYLCASSSGLWRDKETQYFGPGTRLLVL.